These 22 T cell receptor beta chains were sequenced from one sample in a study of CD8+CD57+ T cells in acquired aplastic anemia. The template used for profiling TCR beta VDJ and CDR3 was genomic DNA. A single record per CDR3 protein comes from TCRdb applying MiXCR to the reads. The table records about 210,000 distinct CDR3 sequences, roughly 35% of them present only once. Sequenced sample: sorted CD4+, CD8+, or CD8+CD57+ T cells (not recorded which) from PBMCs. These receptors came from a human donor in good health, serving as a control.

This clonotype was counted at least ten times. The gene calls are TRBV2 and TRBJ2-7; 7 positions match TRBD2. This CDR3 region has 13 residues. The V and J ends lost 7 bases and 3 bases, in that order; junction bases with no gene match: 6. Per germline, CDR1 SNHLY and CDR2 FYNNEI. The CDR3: CASTEGLFYEQYF. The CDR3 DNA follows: TGTGCCAGCACGGAGGGACTATTCTACGAGCAGTACTTC.

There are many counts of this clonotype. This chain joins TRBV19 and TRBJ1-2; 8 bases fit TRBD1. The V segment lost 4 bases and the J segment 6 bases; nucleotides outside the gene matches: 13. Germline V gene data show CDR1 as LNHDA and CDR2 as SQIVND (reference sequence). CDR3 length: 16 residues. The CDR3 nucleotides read TGTGCCAGTAGTACCTACGGGACAGGAGAAAAACATGGCTACACCTTC. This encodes CASSTYGTGEKHGYTF.

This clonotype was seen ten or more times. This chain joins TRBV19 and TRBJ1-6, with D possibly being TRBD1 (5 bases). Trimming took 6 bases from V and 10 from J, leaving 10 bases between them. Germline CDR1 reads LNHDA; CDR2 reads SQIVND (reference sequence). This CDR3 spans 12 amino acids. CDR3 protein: CASRQGRSPLHF. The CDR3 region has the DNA TGTGCCAGTAGGCAGGGAAGATCACCCCTCCACTTT.

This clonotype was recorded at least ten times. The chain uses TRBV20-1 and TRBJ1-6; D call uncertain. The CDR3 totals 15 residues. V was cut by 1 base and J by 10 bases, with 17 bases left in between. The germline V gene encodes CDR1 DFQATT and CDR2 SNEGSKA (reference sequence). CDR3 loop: CSARVSAAGGSPLHF. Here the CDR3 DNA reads TGCAGTGCTAGAGTATCGGCCGCTGGCGGATCACCCCTCCACTTT.

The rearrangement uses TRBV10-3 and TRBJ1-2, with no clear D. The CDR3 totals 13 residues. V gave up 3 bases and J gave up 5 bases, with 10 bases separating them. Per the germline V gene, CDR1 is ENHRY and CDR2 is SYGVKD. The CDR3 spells CAISDPAGYGYTF. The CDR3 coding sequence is TGTGCCATCAGTGATCCAGCGGGATATGGCTACACCTTC.

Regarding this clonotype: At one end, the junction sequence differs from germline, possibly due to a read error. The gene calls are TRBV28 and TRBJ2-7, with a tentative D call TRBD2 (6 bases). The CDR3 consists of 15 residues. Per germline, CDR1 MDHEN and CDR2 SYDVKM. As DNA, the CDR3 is TGTGCCAGCAGTCCCGGGGGTTACAGTTCGCACGAGCAGTGCTTC. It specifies CASSPGGYSSHEQCF.

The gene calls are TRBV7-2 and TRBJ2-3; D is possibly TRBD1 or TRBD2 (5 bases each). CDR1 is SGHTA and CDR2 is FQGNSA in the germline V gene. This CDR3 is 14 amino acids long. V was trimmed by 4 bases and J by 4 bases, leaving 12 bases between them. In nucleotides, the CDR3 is TGTGCCAGCAGCTACCTGGGGGTCTCAGATACGCAGTATTTT. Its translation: CASSYLGVSDTQYF.

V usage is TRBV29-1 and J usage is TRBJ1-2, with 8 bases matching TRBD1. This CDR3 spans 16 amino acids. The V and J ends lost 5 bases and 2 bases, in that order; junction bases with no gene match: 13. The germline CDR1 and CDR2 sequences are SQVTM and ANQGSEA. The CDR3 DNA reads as TGCAGCGTTCTCAATTTCGGACAGGGTGAGAACTATGGCTACACCTTC. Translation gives CSVLNFGQGENYGYTF.

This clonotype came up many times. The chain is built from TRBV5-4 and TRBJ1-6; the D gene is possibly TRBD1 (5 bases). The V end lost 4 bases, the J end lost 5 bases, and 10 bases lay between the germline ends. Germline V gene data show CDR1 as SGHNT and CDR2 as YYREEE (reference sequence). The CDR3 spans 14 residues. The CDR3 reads CASSRDRDNSPLHF. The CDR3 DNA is TGTGCCAGCAGCCGGGACCGAGATAATTCACCCCTCCACTTT. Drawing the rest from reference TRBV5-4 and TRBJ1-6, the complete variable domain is ETGVTQSPTHLIKTRGQQVTLRCSSQSGHNTVSWYQQALGQGPQFIFQYYREEENGRGNFPPRFSGLQFPNYSSELNVNALELDDSALYLCASSRDRDNSPLHFGNGTRLTVT.

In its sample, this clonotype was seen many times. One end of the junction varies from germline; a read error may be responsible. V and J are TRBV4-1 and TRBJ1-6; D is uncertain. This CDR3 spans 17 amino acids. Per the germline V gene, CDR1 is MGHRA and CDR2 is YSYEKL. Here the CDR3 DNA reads TGCGCCAGCAGACAAGACACCAGTCGCTCCTATAATTCACCCCTCCACTTT. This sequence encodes CASRQDTSRSYNSPLHF.

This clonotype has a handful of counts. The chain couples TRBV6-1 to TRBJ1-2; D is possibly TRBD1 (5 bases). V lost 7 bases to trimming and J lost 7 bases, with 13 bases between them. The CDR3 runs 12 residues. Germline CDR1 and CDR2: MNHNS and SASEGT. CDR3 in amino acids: CASTSGYAGYTF. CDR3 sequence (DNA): TGTGCCAGCACCTCAGGGTATGCTGGCTACACCTTC.

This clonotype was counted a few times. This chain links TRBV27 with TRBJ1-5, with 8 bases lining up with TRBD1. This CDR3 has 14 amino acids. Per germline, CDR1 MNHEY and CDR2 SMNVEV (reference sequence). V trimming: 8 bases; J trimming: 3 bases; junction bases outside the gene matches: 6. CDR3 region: CASQDRGLNQPQHF. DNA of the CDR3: TGTGCCAGCCAAGACAGGGGTCTCAATCAGCCCCAGCATTTT.

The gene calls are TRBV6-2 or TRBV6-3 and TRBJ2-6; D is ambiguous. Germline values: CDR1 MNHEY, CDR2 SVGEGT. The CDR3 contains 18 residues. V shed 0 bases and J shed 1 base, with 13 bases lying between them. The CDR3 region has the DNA TGTGCCAGCAGTTACTCTGGCGGAGTTCGGTCTGGGGCCAACGTCCTGACTTTC. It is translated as CASSYSGGVRSGANVLTF.

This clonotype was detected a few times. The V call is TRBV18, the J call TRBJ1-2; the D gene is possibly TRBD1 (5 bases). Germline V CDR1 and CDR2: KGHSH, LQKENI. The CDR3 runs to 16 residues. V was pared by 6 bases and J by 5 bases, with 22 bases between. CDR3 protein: CASSTRLTGTHYGYTF. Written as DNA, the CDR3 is TGTGCCAGCTCGACGCGACTTACCGGGACCCATTATGGCTACACCTTC.

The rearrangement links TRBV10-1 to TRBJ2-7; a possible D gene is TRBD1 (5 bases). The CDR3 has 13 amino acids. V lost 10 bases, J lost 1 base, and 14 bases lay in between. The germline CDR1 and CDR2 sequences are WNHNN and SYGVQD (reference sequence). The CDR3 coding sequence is TGCGCCACCTCCAGGGTCAAATCCTACGAGCAGTACTTC. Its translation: CATSRVKSYEQYF.

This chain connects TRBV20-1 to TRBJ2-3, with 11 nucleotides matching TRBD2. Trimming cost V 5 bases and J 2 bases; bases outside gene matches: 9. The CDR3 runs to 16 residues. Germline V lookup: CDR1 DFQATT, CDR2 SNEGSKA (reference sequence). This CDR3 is CSAEARLAGPTDTQYF. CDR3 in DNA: TGCAGTGCTGAGGCCCGACTAGCGGGGCCCACAGATACGCAGTATTTT.

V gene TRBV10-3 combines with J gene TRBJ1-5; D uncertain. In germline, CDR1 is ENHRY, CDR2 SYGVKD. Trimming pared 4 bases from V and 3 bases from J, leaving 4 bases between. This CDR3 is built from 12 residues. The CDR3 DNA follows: TGTGCCATCAGTGGTTCCAATCAGCCCCAGCATTTT. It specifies CAISGSNQPQHF.

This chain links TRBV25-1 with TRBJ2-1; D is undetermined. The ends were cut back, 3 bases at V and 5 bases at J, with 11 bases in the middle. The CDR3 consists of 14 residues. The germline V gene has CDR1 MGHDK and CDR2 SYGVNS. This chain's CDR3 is CASSDPGRHNEQFF. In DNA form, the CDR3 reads TGTGCCAGCAGTGACCCGGGCCGCCACAATGAGCAGTTCTTC.

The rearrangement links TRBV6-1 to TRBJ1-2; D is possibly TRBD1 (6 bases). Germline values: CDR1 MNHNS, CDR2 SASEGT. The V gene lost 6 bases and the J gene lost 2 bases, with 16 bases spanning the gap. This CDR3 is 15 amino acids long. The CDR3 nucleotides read TGTGCCAGCAGGAGGGGGGCAGGGCCCAACTATGGCTACACCTTC. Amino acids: CASRRGAGPNYGYTF.

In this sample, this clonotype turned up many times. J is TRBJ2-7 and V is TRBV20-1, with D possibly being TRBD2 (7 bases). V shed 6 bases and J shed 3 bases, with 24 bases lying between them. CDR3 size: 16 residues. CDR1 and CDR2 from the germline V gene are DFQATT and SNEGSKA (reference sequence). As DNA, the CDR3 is TGCAGTGCCCAAGATCGGGGGCTGGGGGGGAACTACGAGCAGTACTTC. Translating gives CSAQDRGLGGNYEQYF.

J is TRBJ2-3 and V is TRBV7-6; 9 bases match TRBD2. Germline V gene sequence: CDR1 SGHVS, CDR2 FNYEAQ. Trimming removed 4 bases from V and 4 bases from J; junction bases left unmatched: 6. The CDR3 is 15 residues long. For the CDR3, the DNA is TGTGCCAGCAGCTCTCTAGCGGGGCCGCCAGATACGCAGTATTTT. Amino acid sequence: CASSSLAGPPDTQYF.

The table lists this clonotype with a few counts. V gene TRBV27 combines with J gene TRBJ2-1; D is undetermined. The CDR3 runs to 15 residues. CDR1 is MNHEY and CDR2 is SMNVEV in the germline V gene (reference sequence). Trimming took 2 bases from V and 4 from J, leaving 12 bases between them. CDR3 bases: TGTGCCAGCAGTTTAAACGGTGGAGCGTACAATGAGCAGTTCTTC. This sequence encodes CASSLNGGAYNEQFF.